This TCR delta chain was documented in a study of gamma-delta chains in newborns, infants, children. About the research overall: Microbial exposure reportedly drives polyclonal innate γδ T cell expansion after birth.

Remarks on this clone: Sequence at one end of the junction differs from germline and may be a read error. The sample holds other DNA sequences that translate to the same CDR3.

This CDR3 contains 17 residues. The germline V gene has CDR1 NSMFDY and CDR2 ISSIKDK. TCRdb re-processed the reads using CATT. The data hold 10,000 to 13,000 delta-chain clones, with around 8.2% observed a single time. Sequencing input: blood. The genes are TRAV29/DV5 and TRDJ1; tentative D call: TRDD3 (6 bases). The sequence was collected from a child who was a newborn, infant or young child, either healthy, febrile or measles-vaccinated (not recorded which). The CDR3 loop is CAASGVRWGRHTDKLIF. In DNA, the CDR3 is TGTGCAGCAAGCGGAGTACGGTGGGGGCGTCACACCGATAAACTCATCTTC.